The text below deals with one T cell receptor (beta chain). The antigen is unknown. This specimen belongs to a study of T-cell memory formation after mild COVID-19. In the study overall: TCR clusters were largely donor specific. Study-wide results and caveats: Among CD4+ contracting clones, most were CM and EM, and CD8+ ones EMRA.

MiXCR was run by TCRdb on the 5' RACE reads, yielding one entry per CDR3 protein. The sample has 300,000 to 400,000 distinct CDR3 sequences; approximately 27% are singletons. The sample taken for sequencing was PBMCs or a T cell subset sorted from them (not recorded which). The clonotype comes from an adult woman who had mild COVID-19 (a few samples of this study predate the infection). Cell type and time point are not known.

Here the CDR3 DNA reads TGTGCCAGCAGTTGGAGTCAAACAGGTTCTACCGGGGAGCTGTTTTTT. Its translation is CASSWSQTGSTGELFF. V and J are TRBV6-5 and TRBJ2-2, with a tentative D call TRBD1 (5 bases). Trimming cost V 4 bases and J 5 bases, with 17 bases left between them. This CDR3 has 16 residues. Germline V gives CDR1 MNHEY, CDR2 SVGAGI.